The 10 T cell receptor beta chains in this list originate from one sample, sequenced in a study of blood T cell repertoires in COVID-19. Method: immunoSEQ multiplex PCR; TCRdb's copy keeps in-frame clones and lacks some. Here the sample spans about 220,000 clones, 75% to 85% being singletons. The sequencing input was peripheral blood. These TCRs come from a man aged 50 to 60 with active or convalescent COVID-19.

V usage is TRBV19 and J usage is TRBJ1-5; no clear D. This CDR3 comprises 14 residues. The V and J ends lost 3 bases and 1 base respectively, with 7 bases between them. The germline CDR1 and CDR2 sequences are LNHDA and SQIVND (reference sequence). DNA of the CDR3: TGTGCCAGTAGTATCGGCAGGAGCAATCAGCCCCAGCATTTT. Amino acids: CASSIGRSNQPQHF.

The chain couples TRBV5-1 to TRBJ2-1, with TRBD1 matching over 12 bases. This CDR3 contains 14 residues. V trimming: 5 bases; J trimming: 8 bases; junction bases outside the gene matches: 5. Germline V lookup: CDR1 SGHRS, CDR2 YFSETQ. The CDR3 is CASRRDRGRDEQFF. Here the CDR3 DNA reads TGCGCCAGCAGGCGGGACAGGGGGCGTGATGAGCAGTTCTTC.

The chain recombines TRBV28 with TRBJ2-7; D is unresolved. Germline CDR1 is MDHEN and CDR2 is SYDVKM. CDR3 length equals 13 residues. V lost 10 bases and J lost 2, with 15 bases in between. CDR3 nucleotides: TGTGCCACAGGTCCCGGTGCACCCTACGAGCAGTACTTC. Amino acid sequence: CATGPGAPYEQYF. The entire variable domain, with the rest obtained from reference TRBV28 and TRBJ2-7, is as follows: DVKVTQSSRYLVKRTGEKVFLECVQDMDHENMFWYRQDPGLGLRLIYFSYDVKMKEKGDIPEGYSVSREKKERFSLILESASTNQTSMYLCATGPGAPYEQYFGPGTRLTVT.

The V and J genes are TRBV7-2 and TRBJ2-1; the D gene is possibly TRBD1 (5 bases). This CDR3 spans 15 amino acids. Trimming removed 6 bases from V and 9 bases from J, with 21 bases in between. CDR1 and CDR2 (germline): SGHTA, FQGNSA. The CDR3 region is CASRRDSNYGLEQFF. The CDR3 region has the DNA TGTGCCAGCAGAAGAGACAGTAACTACGGTCTTGAGCAGTTCTTC.

The J gene is TRBJ2-5, the V gene TRBV5-5; tentatively, D is TRBD2 (5 bases). From germline, CDR1 is SGHKS and CDR2 YYEKEE (reference sequence). V lost 2 bases to trimming and J lost 3 bases, with 11 bases between them. The CDR3 is 14 amino acids. The CDR3 DNA reads TGTGCCAGCAGCTTTCGTGGGAGAGAAGAGACCCAGTACTTC. This encodes CASSFRGREETQYF.

The chain joins TRBV7-9 to TRBJ1-2; 7 bases are shared with TRBD1. V was pared by 6 bases and J by 4 bases, with 8 bases of the junction left unmatched. CDR3 size: 14 residues. The germline gives CDR1 SEHNR, CDR2 FQNEAQ (reference sequence). CDR3 nucleotides: TGTGCCAGCAGTCCCGGGACAGCCGTCTATGGCTACACCTTC. As protein: CASSPGTAVYGYTF.

This rearrangement joins TRBV5-1 to TRBJ2-1; 9 bases align to TRBD1. V lost 3 bases, J lost 6 bases, and 7 bases stayed unmatched. This CDR3 spans 15 amino acids. Germline CDR1 and CDR2: SGHRS and YFSETQ. The CDR3 is CASSYGQGTVNEQFF. Written as DNA, the CDR3 is TGCGCCAGCAGCTACGGACAGGGGACCGTCAATGAGCAGTTCTTC.

This chain links TRBV28 with TRBJ2-2, with D possibly TRBD1 on 6 matching bases. V lost 5 bases to trimming and J lost 6 bases, with 13 bases between them. The germline CDR1 and CDR2 sequences are MDHEN and SYDVKM. The CDR3 sequence is 14 residues long. CDR3 region: CASSRRGLAGELFF. DNA for the CDR3: TGTGCCAGCAGTCGCAGGGGTCTAGCCGGGGAGCTGTTTTTT.

For the CDR3, the DNA is TGTGCCAGCTCCGAGCGGGGTAGCTCCTACAATGAGCAGTTCTTC. Translating it yields CASSERGSSYNEQFF. The chain is built from TRBV2 and TRBJ2-1, with 7 nucleotides matching TRBD2. After removal of 8 bases from V and 0 bases from J, the junction contained 7 bases not matched to a gene. Germline CDR1 reads SNHLY; CDR2 reads FYNNEI. The CDR3 covers 15 residues.

The chain has TRBV28 and TRBJ1-5; TRBD1 aligns across 7 bases. Unmatched junction bases numbered 12, after V lost 6 bases and J lost 7 bases. CDR1 is MDHEN, CDR2 SYDVKM, per germline. CDR3 size: 15 residues. Here the CDR3 reads CASSSTTGVVQPQHF. DNA for the CDR3: TGTGCCAGCAGCTCTACCACAGGGGTTGTACAGCCCCAGCATTTT.